The source of this T cell receptor beta chain is a study of blood T cell repertoires in COVID-19. Data came from immunoSEQ multiplex PCR; TCRdb stores just in-frame clones and leaves some out. The sample consists of a few hundred thousand clones, 88% of them appearing once. V lost 6 bases, J lost 10 bases, and 5 bases stayed unmatched. Germline loops: CDR1 MDHEN, CDR2 SYDVKM. The CDR3 covers 11 residues. This TCR came from a woman aged 50 to 60 who had recovered from COVID-19. The sample taken for sequencing was PBMCs or T cells enriched from blood (not recorded which). The rearrangement uses TRBV28 and TRBJ1-2; 7 positions agree with TRBD1. The CDR3 DNA sequence: TGTGCCAGCAGGAGGGACAGACACTACACCTTC. The encoded protein is CASRRDRHYTF.